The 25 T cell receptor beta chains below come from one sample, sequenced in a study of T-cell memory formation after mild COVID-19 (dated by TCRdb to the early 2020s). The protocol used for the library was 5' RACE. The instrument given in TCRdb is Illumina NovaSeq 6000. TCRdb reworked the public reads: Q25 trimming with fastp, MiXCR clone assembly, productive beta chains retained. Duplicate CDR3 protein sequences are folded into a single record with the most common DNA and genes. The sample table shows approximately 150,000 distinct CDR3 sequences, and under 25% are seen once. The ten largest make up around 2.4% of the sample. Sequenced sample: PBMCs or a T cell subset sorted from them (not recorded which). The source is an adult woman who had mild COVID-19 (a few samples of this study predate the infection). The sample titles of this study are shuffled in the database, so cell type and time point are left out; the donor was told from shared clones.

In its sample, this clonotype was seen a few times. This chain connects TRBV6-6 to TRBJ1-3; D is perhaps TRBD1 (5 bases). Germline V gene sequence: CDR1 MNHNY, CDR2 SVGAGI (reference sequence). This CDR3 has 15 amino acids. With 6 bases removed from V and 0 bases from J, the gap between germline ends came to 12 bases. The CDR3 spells CASSGGFLSGNTIYF. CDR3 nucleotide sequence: TGTGCCAGCAGCGGGGGGTTCCTCTCTGGAAACACCATATATTTT.

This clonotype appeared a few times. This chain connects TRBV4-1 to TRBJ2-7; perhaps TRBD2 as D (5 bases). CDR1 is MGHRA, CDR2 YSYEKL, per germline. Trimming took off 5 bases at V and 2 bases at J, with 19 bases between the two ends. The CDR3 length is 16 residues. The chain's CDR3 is CASSARPARATYEQYF. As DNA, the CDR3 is TGCGCCAGCAGCGCCCGCCCCGCGCGGGCAACCTACGAGCAGTACTTC.

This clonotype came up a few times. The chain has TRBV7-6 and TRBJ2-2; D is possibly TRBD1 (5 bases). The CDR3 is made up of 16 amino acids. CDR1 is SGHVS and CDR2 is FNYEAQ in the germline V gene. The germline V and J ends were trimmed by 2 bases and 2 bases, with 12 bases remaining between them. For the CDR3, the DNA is TGTGCCAGCAGCTTACGCGTCAGGGAAAACACCGGGGAGCTGTTTTTT. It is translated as CASSLRVRENTGELFF.

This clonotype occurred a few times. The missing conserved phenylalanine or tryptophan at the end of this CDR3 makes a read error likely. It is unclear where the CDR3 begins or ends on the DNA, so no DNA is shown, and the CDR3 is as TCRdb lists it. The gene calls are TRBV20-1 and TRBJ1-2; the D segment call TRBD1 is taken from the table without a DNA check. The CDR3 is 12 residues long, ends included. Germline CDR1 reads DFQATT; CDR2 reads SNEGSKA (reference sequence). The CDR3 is CSARPDRGRLGI.

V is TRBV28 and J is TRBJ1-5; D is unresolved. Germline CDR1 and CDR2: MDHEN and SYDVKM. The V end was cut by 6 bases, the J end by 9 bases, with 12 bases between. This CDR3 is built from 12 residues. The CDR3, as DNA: TGTGCCAGCAGGTTGTTTGATCGGCCCCAGCATTTT. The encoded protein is CASRLFDRPQHF.

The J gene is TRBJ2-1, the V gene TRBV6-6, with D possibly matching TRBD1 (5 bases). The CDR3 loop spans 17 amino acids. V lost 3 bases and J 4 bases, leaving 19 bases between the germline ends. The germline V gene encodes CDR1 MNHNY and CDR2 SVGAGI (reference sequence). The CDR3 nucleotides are TGTGCCAGCAGTTATCAGGGCGAAAATCTAAAATACAATGAGCAGTTCTTC. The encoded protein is CASSYQGENLKYNEQFF.

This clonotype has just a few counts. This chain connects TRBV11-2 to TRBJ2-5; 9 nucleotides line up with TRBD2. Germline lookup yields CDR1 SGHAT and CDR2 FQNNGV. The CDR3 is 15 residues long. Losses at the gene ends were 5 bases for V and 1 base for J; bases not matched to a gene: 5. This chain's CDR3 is CASSNSGGIQETQYF. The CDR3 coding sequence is TGTGCCAGCAGCAATAGCGGGGGCATCCAAGAGACCCAGTACTTC.

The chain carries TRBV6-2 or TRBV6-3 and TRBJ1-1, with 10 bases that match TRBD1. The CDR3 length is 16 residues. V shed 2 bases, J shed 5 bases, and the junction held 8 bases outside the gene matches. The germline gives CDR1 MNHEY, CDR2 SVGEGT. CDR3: CASSYRTGGVLTEAFF. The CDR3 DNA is TGTGCCAGCAGTTACCGGACAGGGGGGGTTCTGACTGAAGCTTTCTTT.

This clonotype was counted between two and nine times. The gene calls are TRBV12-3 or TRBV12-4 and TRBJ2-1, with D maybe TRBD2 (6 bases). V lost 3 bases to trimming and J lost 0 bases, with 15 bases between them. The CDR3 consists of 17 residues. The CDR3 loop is CASSFGRRESSYNEQFF. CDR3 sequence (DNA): TGTGCCAGCAGTTTTGGCCGTCGGGAGAGCTCCTACAATGAGCAGTTCTTC.

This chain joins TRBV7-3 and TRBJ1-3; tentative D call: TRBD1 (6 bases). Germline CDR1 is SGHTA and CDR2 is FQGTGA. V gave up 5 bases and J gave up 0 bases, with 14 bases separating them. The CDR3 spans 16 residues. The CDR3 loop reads CASSKQGLSSGNTIYF. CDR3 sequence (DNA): TGTGCCAGCAGCAAACAGGGTTTGAGCTCTGGAAACACCATATATTTT.

This CDR3 reads CASSSRSLTNEKLFF. The CDR3 DNA is TGTGCCAGCAGTTCCCGATCGCTAACTAATGAAAAACTGTTTTTT. The chain employs TRBV3-1 and TRBJ1-4; no clear D. V was cut by 6 bases and J by 1 base, with 12 bases left in between. CDR1 LGHDT and CDR2 YNNKEL come from the germline V gene (reference sequence). This CDR3 region has 15 residues.

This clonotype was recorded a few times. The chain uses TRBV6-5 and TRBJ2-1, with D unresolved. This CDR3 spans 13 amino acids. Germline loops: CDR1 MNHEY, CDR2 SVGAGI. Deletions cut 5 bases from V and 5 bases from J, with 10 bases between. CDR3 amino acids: CASSRPANNEQFF. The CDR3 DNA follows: TGTGCCAGCAGTAGACCCGCAAACAATGAGCAGTTCTTC.

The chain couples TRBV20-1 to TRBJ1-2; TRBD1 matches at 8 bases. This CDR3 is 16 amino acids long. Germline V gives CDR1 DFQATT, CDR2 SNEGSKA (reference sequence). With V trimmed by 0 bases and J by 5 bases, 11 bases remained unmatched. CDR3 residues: CSARDRGRGLGYGYTF. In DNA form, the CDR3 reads TGCAGTGCTAGAGATCGGGGCAGGGGGCTTGGATATGGCTACACCTTC.

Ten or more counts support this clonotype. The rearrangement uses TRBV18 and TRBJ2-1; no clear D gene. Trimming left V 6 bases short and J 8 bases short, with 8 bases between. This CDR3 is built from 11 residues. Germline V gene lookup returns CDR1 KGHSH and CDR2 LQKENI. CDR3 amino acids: CASSQEHEQFF. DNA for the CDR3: TGTGCCAGCTCGCAAGAGCATGAGCAGTTCTTC. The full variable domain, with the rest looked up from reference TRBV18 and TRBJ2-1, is NAGVMQNPRHLVRRRGQEARLRCSPMKGHSHVYWYRQLPEEGLKFMVYLQKENIIDESGMPKERFSAEFPKEGPSILRIQQVVRGDSAAYFCASSQEHEQFFGPGTRLTVL.

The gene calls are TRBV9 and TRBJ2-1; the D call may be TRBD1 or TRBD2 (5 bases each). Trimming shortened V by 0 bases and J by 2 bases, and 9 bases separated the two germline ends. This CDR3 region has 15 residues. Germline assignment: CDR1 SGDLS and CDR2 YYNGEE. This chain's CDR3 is CASSVAGPPYNEQFF. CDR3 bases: TGTGCCAGCAGCGTAGCGGGACCTCCCTACAATGAGCAGTTCTTC.

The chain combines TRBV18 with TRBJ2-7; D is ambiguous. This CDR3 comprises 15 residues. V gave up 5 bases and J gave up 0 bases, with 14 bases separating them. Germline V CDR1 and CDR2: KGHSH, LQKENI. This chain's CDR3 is CASSSSQVLSYEQYF. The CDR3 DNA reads TGTGCCAGCTCATCGTCTCAGGTCCTCTCCTACGAGCAGTACTTC. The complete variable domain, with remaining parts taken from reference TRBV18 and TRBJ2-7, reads NAGVMQNPRHLVRRRGQEARLRCSPMKGHSHVYWYRQLPEEGLKFMVYLQKENIIDESGMPKERFSAEFPKEGPSILRIQQVVRGDSAAYFCASSSSQVLSYEQYFGPGTRLTVT.

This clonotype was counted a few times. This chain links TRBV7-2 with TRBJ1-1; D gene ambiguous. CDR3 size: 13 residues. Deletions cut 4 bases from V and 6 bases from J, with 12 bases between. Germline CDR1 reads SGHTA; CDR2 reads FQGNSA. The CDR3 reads CASSSNLRAEAFF. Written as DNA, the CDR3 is TGTGCCAGCAGCTCGAACCTGCGGGCTGAAGCTTTCTTT.

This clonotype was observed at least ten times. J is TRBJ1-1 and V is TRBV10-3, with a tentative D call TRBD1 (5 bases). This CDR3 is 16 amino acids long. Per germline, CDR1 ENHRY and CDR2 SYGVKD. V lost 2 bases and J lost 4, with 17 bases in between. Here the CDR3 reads CAISETSGARVTEAFF. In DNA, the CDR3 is TGTGCCATCAGTGAGACCTCCGGGGCCCGGGTCACTGAAGCTTTCTTT.

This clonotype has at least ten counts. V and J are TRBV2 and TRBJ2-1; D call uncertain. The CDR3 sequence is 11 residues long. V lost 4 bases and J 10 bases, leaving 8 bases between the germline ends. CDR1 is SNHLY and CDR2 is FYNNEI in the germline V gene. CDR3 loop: CASSVRKEQFF. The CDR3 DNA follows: TGTGCCAGCAGTGTACGGAAGGAGCAGTTCTTC.

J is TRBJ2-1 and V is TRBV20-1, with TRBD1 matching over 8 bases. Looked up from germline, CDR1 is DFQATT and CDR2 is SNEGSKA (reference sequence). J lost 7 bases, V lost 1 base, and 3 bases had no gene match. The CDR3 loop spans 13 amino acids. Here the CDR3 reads CSARGQGPNEQFF. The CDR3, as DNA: TGCAGTGCTAGAGGACAGGGGCCGAATGAGCAGTTCTTC.

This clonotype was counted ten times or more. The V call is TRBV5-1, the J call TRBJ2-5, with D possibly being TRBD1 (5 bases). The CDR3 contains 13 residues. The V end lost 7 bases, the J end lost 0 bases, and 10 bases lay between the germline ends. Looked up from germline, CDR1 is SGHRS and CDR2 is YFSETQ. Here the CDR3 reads CASVADNQETQYF. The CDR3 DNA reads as TGCGCCAGCGTCGCGGACAACCAAGAGACCCAGTACTTC.

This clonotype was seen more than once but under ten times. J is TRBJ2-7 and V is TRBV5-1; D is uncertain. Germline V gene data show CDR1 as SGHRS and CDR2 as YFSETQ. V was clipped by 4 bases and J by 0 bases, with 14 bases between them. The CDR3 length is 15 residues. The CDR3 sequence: CASSPRQPGSYEQYF. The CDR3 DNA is TGCGCCAGCAGCCCTCGGCAGCCAGGCTCCTACGAGCAGTACTTC. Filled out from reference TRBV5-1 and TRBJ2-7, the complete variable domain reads KAGVTQTPRYLIKTRGQQVTLSCSPISGHRSVSWYQQTPGQGLQFLFEYFSETQRNKGNFPGRFSGRQFSNSRSEMNVSTLELGDSALYLCASSPRQPGSYEQYFGPGTRLTVT.

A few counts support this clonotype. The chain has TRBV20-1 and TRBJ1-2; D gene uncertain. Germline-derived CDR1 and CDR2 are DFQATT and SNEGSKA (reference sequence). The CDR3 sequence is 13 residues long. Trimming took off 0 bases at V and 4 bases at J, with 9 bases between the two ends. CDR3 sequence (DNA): TGCAGTGCTAGAGACAGGCACACCTATGGCTACACCTTC. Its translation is CSARDRHTYGYTF.

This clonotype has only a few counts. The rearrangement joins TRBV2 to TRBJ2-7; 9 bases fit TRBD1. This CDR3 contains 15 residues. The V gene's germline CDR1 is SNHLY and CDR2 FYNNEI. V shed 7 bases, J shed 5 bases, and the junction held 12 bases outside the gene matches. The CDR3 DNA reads TGTGCCAGCAAAGCTTTAAGGACAGGGGCCCACGAGCAGTACTTC. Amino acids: CASKALRTGAHEQYF. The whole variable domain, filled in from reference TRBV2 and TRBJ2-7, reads EPEVTQTPSHQVTQMGQEVILRCVPISNHLYFYWYRQILGQKVEFLVSFYNNEISEKSEIFDDQFSVERPDGSNFTLKIRSTKLEDSAMYFCASKALRTGAHEQYFGPGTRLTVT.

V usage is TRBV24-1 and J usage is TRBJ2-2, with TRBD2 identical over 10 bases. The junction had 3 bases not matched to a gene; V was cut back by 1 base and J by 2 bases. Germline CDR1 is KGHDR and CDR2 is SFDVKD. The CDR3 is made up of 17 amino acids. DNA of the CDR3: TGTGCCACCAGTGATTTCTTAGCGGGAGGCAACACCGGGGAGCTGTTTTTT. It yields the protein CATSDFLAGGNTGELFF.